The next 9 T cell receptor beta chains were all read from a single sample in a study of blood T cell repertoires in COVID-19. Clones were read by immunoSEQ multiplex PCR, and TCRdb kept only the in-frame ones, dropping some. The table shows around 320,000 clones, with 87% occurring only once. Sequenced input: peripheral blood. These receptors were obtained from a man younger than 35 with active or convalescent COVID-19.

The rearrangement links TRBV2 to TRBJ2-1; 16 bases are a match to TRBD2. Per germline, CDR1 SNHLY and CDR2 FYNNEI. The CDR3 loop spans 16 amino acids. V was pared by 6 bases and J by 3 bases, with 2 bases of the junction left unmatched. CDR3 in amino acids: CASRGLAGGYYNEQFF. The CDR3 DNA reads TGTGCCAGCAGGGGACTAGCGGGGGGGTACTACAATGAGCAGTTCTTC.

The chain uses TRBV4-1 and TRBJ1-6; D is ambiguous. Per germline, CDR1 MGHRA and CDR2 YSYEKL. V lost 3 bases, J lost 6 bases, and 3 bases lay in between. This CDR3 contains 12 residues. CDR3 region: CASSHLNSPLHF. In DNA, the CDR3 is TGCGCCAGCAGCCACCTTAATTCACCCCTCCACTTT.

This rearrangement joins TRBV28 to TRBJ2-1; TRBD2 matches 9 bases. This CDR3 is 17 amino acids long. Germline V gene lookup returns CDR1 MDHEN and CDR2 SYDVKM. V lost 3 bases to trimming and J lost 7 bases; unmatched junction nucleotides: 13. The CDR3 is CASSLGKLAGMRNEQFF. CDR3 coding DNA: TGTGCCAGCAGTTTGGGTAAACTAGCGGGCATGAGGAATGAGCAGTTCTTC. Full variable domain (outside the CDR3, taken from reference TRBV28 and TRBJ2-1): DVKVTQSSRYLVKRTGEKVFLECVQDMDHENMFWYRQDPGLGLRLIYFSYDVKMKEKGDIPEGYSVSREKKERFSLILESASTNQTSMYLCASSLGKLAGMRNEQFFGPGTRLTVL.

The chain has TRBV21-1 and TRBJ2-7; the table's TRBD1 call for D was not verified on the DNA. TRBV21-1 is assigned pseudogene status. CDR3 length equals 11 residues. The CDR3 loop reads CASNETGEQYF. The CDR3 nucleotides read TGTGCCAGCAATGAGACAGGCGAGCAGTACTTC.

This chain uses TRBV3-1 (or the pseudogene TRBV3-2) with TRBJ2-3; 7 positions match TRBD2. The germline gives CDR1 LGHDT, CDR2 YNNKEL (reference sequence). Unmatched junction bases numbered 21, after V lost 7 bases and J lost 2 bases. The CDR3 length is 19 residues. CDR3 bases: TGTGCCAGCACTCCCTCGCCCCGTAGGGGACTACCCAACACAGATACGCAGTATTTT. Residues: CASTPSPRRGLPNTDTQYF.

This chain joins TRBV27 and TRBJ2-7, with D perhaps TRBD2 (6 bases). This CDR3 is built from 14 residues. CDR1 is MNHEY and CDR2 is SMNVEV in the germline V gene (reference sequence). V lost 7 bases to trimming and J lost 3 bases, with 16 bases between them. The CDR3 sequence: CASKPAGPHYEQYF. The CDR3 nucleotides read TGTGCCAGCAAACCGGCGGGGCCACACTACGAGCAGTACTTC.

The V and J genes are TRBV2 and TRBJ1-6; D remains unclear. Trimming removed 5 bases at V and 5 bases at J, with 13 bases between. This CDR3 contains 15 residues. In germline, CDR1 is SNHLY, CDR2 FYNNEI. The CDR3: CASSFAGSDNSPLHF. CDR3 in DNA: TGTGCCAGCAGTTTTGCCGGAAGCGATAATTCACCCCTCCACTTT.

This clone was seen once. One junction end disagrees with the germline gene, perhaps due to a read error. This chain connects TRBV6-5 to TRBJ1-4; TRBD1 agrees at 9 bases. This CDR3 has 13 amino acids. The germline CDR1 and CDR2 sequences are MNHEY and SVGAGI. The CDR3 is CACSWGQGEKLFF. In DNA, the CDR3 is TGTGCCTGCAGCTGGGGACAGGGAGAAAAACTGTTTTTT.

This chain uses TRBV27 with TRBJ2-1; a possible D gene is TRBD1 (5 bases). The CDR3 loop spans 14 amino acids. Per germline, CDR1 MNHEY and CDR2 SMNVEV (reference sequence). Trimming stripped 3 bases from V and 6 bases from J, with 12 bases between. The CDR3 loop reads CASSFQGWGNEQFF. The CDR3 DNA sequence: TGTGCCAGCAGTTTTCAGGGCTGGGGCAATGAGCAGTTCTTC.